Each of the 4 T cell receptor beta chains below was sequenced from the same sample in a study of CD8 T cells in ankylosing spondylitis. TCRdb recomputed calls from the 5' RACE reads with MiXCR, one row per CDR3 protein. Of about 160,000 distinct CDR3 sequences in the sample, 9.8% are singletons; the top ten hold roughly 16%. Sequencing was performed on blood, either unsorted or a sorted T cell fraction (not recorded which). Receptors originate from a female donor with ankylosing spondylitis or in good health (not recorded which).

This clonotype was recorded many times. Here the CDR3 DNA reads TGTGCCACCAGTGACGGGACTCAACAGACCCAGTACTTC. It specifies CATSDGTQQTQYF. The rearrangement links TRBV24-1 to TRBJ2-5; tentatively, D is TRBD2 (6 bases). CDR1 is KGHDR and CDR2 is SFDVKD in the germline V gene. V was trimmed by 4 bases and J by 6 bases, leaving 11 bases between them. The CDR3 has 13 amino acids.

This clonotype is medium-sized by share. The chain carries TRBV27 and TRBJ2-1; the match to TRBD2 covers 7 bases. Looked up from germline, CDR1 is MNHEY and CDR2 is SMNVEV (reference sequence). Trimming at V came to 3 bases and at J to 6 bases, leaving 14 bases not matched to a gene. The CDR3 extends over 17 amino acids. The CDR3 bases are TGTGCCAGCAGTTTTCCTTCCAGCGGGGAGCGCGTCAATGAGCAGTTCTTC. It encodes CASSFPSSGERVNEQFF.

This clonotype was picked up a small number of times. The genes are TRBV18 and TRBJ1-1; TRBD1 is a possible D gene (5 bases). CDR1 and CDR2 from the germline V gene are KGHSH and LQKENI. This CDR3 has 17 amino acids. Trimming removed 6 bases from V and 3 bases from J, with 23 bases in between. The CDR3 DNA sequence: TGTGCCAGCTCCTCTGTGAGGGGTGCAAGCGAAGACACTGAAGCTTTCTTT. Translating it yields CASSSVRGASEDTEAFF.

This clonotype appeared many times. J is TRBJ2-5 and V is TRBV5-4, with no clear D. This CDR3 is built from 15 residues. Per the germline V gene, CDR1 is SGHNT and CDR2 is YYREEE (reference sequence). V was cut by 0 bases and J by 2 bases, with 11 bases left in between. The CDR3: CASSLEPAGQETQYF. Written as DNA, the CDR3 is TGTGCCAGCAGCTTGGAGCCCGCAGGACAAGAGACCCAGTACTTC.